The T cell receptor (beta chain) described here comes from a study of blood T cell repertoires in COVID-19. Germline V lookup: CDR1 SGHRS, CDR2 YFSETQ. This CDR3 has 16 amino acids. V was pared by 3 bases and J by 5 bases, with 18 bases between. TCRdb keeps only in-frame clones here, not all; method: immunoSEQ multiplex PCR. This sample has around 100,000 clones, with around nine tenths found just once. The source of this sequence is an elderly woman with acute or convalescent COVID-19. Sequenced input: peripheral blood. V usage is TRBV5-1 and J usage is TRBJ2-1, with D possibly matching TRBD2 (8 bases). The CDR3 loop reads CASSSWTGGGNNEQFF. The DNA of the CDR3 is TGCGCCAGCAGCTCGTGGACAGGCGGGGGGAACAATGAGCAGTTCTTC.